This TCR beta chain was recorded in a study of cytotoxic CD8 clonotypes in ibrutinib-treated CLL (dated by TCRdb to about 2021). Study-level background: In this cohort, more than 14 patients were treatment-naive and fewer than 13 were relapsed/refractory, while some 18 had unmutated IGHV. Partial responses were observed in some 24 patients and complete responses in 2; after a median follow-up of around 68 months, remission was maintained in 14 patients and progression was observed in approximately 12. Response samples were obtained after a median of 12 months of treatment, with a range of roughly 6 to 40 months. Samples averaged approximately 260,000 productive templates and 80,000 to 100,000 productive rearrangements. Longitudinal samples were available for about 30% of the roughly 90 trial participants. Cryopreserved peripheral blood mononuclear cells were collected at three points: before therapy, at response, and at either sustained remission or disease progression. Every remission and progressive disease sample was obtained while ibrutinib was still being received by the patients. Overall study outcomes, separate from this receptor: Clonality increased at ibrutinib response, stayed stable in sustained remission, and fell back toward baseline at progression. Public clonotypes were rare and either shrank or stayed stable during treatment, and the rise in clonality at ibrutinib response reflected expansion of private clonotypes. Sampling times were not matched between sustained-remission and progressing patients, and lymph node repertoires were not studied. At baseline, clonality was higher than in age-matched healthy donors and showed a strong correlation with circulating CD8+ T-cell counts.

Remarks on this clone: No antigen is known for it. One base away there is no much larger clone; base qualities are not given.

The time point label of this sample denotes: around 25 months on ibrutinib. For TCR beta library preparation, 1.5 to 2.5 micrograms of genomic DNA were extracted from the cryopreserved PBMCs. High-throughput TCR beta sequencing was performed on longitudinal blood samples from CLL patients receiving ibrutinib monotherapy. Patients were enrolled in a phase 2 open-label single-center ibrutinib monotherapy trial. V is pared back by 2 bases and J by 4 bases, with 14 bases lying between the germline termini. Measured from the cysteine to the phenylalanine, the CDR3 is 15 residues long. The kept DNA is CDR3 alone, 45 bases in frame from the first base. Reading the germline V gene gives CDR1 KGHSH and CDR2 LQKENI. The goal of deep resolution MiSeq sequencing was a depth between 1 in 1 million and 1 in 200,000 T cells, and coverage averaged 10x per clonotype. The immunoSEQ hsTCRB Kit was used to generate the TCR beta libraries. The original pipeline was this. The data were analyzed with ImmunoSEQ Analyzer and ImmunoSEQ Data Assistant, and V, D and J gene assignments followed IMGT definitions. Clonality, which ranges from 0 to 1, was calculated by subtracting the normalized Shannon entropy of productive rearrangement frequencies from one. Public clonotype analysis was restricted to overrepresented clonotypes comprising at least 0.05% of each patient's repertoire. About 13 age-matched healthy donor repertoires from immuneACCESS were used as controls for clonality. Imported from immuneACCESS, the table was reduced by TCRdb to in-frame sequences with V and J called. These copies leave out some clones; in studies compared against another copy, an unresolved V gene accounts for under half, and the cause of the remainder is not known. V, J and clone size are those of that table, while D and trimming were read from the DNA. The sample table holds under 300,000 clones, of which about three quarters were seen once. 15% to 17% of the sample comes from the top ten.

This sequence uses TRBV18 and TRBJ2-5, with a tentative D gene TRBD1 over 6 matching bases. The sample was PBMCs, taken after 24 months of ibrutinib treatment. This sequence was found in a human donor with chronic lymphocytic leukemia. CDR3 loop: CASSPSTGMGETQYF. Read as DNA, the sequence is TGTGCCAGCTCACCAAGCACAGGGATGGGAGAGACCCAGTACTTC.